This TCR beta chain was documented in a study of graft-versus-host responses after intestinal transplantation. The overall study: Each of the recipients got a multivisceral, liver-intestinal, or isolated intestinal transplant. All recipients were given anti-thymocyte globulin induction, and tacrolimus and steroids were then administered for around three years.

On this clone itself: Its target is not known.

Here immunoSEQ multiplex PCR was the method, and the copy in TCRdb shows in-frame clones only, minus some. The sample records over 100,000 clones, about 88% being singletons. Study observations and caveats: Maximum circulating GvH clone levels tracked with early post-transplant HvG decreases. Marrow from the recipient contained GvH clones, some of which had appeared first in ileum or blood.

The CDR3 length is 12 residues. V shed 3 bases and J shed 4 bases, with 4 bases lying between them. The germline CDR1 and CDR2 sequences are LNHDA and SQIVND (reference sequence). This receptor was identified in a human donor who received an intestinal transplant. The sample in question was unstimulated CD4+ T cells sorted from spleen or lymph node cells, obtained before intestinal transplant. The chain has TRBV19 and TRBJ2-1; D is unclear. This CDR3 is CASSITYNEQFF. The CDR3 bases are TGTGCCAGTAGTATCACGTACAATGAGCAGTTCTTC.